This T cell receptor beta chain originates from a study of cytomegalovirus exposure and HLA in healthy donors. Study-wide findings and caveats: In the roughly 120 validation repertoires, about 94% of cluster scores exceeded 0, per a later analysis.

The CDR3 covers 16 residues. The V gene lost 4 bases and the J gene lost 5 bases, with 18 bases spanning the gap. Looked up from germline, CDR1 is MNHEY and CDR2 is SMNVEV (reference sequence). Regarding this clone: What it binds is unknown.

Donors came from a validation cohort of 90 to 150 subjects, distinct from the first 666-subject cohort. Method: immunoSEQ multiplex PCR; TCRdb's copy keeps in-frame clones and lacks some. The repertoire holds more than 45,000 clones, around 94% seen once, with over 2% in the top ten. Source material: PBMCs. This chain links TRBV27 with TRBJ2-1, with D tentatively TRBD2 (6 bases). The receptor comes from a man younger than 35 in good health and CMV-seronegative. The CDR3 DNA sequence: TGTGCCAGCAGTTACTTCACCGGGACTTTAGACAATGAGCAGTTCTTC. Translating gives CASSYFTGTLDNEQFF.